The 8 T cell receptor beta chains below come from one sample, sequenced in a study of blood T cell repertoires in COVID-19. Sequencing used immunoSEQ multiplex PCR; TCRdb keeps in-frame clones, though not all of them. Among roughly 260,000 clones listed, about 91% were seen once. The material sequenced was peripheral blood. The receptors were gathered from a person aged 18-29 years with COVID-19, enrolled during active disease.

The chain carries TRBV27 and TRBJ2-7, with 10 bases fitting TRBD2. CDR3 length: 14 amino acids. V lost 5 bases to trimming and J lost 1 base; unmatched junction nucleotides: 2. Looked up from germline, CDR1 is MNHEY and CDR2 is SMNVEV (reference sequence). The CDR3 here is CASSPLAGSYEQYF. In DNA, the CDR3 is TGTGCCAGCAGTCCACTAGCGGGATCCTACGAGCAGTACTTC.

The rearrangement joins TRBV4-1 to TRBJ2-1; the match to TRBD2 covers 11 bases. The CDR3 length is 17 residues. V lost 0 bases to trimming and J lost 5 bases; unmatched junction nucleotides: 6. CDR1 MGHRA and CDR2 YSYEKL come from the germline V gene. In DNA, the CDR3 is TGCGCCAGCAGCCAAGACTTACTAGCGGGAGTTAACAATGAGCAGTTCTTC. Protein sequence: CASSQDLLAGVNNEQFF.

The gene calls are TRBV6-5 and TRBJ1-1; the D is unclear. CDR1 and CDR2 (germline): MNHEY, SVGAGI. The CDR3 spans 10 residues. V lost 9 bases and J lost 5, with 7 bases in between. The CDR3 here is CASGRTEAFF. CDR3 bases: TGTGCCAGTGGGAGGACTGAAGCTTTCTTT.

The chain has TRBV4-1 and TRBJ1-4; 9 bases map to TRBD1. This CDR3 is 15 amino acids long. After removal of 2 bases from V and 7 bases from J, the junction contained 5 bases not matched to a gene. The germline CDR1 and CDR2 sequences are MGHRA and YSYEKL. The CDR3 protein is CASSQIGTGIEKLFF. The CDR3 coding sequence is TGCGCCAGCAGCCAAATCGGGACAGGGATTGAAAAACTGTTTTTT.

The rearrangement uses TRBV24-1 and TRBJ2-5; a weak D match, TRBD2 (5 bases). Looked up from germline, CDR1 is KGHDR and CDR2 is SFDVKD. This CDR3 contains 14 residues. V lost 3 bases, J lost 1 base, and 8 bases lay in between. The CDR3 region is CATSDQEVQETQYF. The CDR3 DNA is TGTGCCACCAGTGATCAGGAGGTCCAAGAGACCCAGTACTTC.

V usage is TRBV2 and J usage is TRBJ2-5, with 7 bases lining up with TRBD2. The CDR3 totals 17 residues. Germline V lookup: CDR1 SNHLY, CDR2 FYNNEI. J gave up 1 base and V 4 bases, and 12 bases lay outside the gene matches. CDR3 DNA: TGTGCCAGCAGTGTAGGACGGGCGGGAGTGGGCCAAGAGACCCAGTACTTC. This translates into CASSVGRAGVGQETQYF.

This chain uses TRBV2 with TRBJ2-7, with D tentatively TRBD1 (6 bases). V was cut by 6 bases and J by 5 bases, with 17 bases left in between. In germline, CDR1 is SNHLY, CDR2 FYNNEI. The length of the CDR3 is 14 residues. The CDR3 sequence: CASRDRISVDEQYF. The CDR3 nucleotides are TGTGCCAGCAGAGACAGGATTAGTGTCGACGAGCAGTACTTC.

The chain is built from TRBV19 and TRBJ2-7; 10 bases line up with TRBD1. CDR1 and CDR2 from the germline V gene are LNHDA and SQIVND (reference sequence). Trimming at V came to 5 bases and at J to 6 bases, leaving 7 bases not matched to a gene. This CDR3 comprises 14 residues. In nucleotides, the CDR3 is TGTGCCAGTAGTCCACGGACAGGGGGAGGCGAGCAGTACTTC. Protein product: CASSPRTGGGEQYF.